A single sample gave rise to the 12 T cell receptor beta chains below, sequenced in a study of T cell responses to AZD1222 COVID-19 vaccine (dated by TCRdb to the early 2020s). Libraries were built with the immunoSEQ multiplex PCR assay. What TCRdb holds here is the immuneACCESS table cut down to in-frame rearrangements. Part of the clones is not present; checked against another copy, under half of the missing clones reflect an unresolved V gene, and the others are unexplained. The sample profile shows 150,000 or so clones; about 92% of them were found once. The ten top clones hold approximately 5.9% of the sample. The sample's time point, from its label and the paper: about 28 days (+/-7) after the second vaccine dose. This specimen consisted of peripheral blood, obtained 28 days after the second AZD1222 dose. Source of these receptors: an adult who received the AZD1222 COVID-19 vaccine.

This chain connects TRBV6-5 to TRBJ2-3; the match to TRBD2 covers 8 bases. Germline CDR1 MNHEY, CDR2 SVGAGI. J was trimmed by 10 bases and V by 7 bases; bases with no gene match: 16. The CDR3 is made up of 15 amino acids. The CDR3 nucleotides read TGTGCCAGCATCGCTCGACTAGCGAGGGACGTGGCGCAGTATTTT. It translates to CASIARLARDVAQYF.

The chain joins TRBV9 to TRBJ2-7; D perhaps matches TRBD2 (6 bases). With 4 bases removed from V and 6 bases from J, the gap between germline ends came to 20 bases. This CDR3 region has 15 residues. The germline V gene encodes CDR1 SGDLS and CDR2 YYNGEE. CDR3 amino acids: CASSSSGTWGAEQYF. In DNA form, the CDR3 reads TGTGCCAGCAGCAGCTCCGGGACTTGGGGTGCCGAGCAGTACTTC.

This sequence joins TRBV9 and TRBJ1-6, with D possibly being TRBD1 (5 bases). V was clipped by 7 bases and J by 8 bases, with 16 bases between them. Per germline, CDR1 SGDLS and CDR2 YYNGEE. The CDR3 has 14 amino acids. The CDR3 spells CASQGQGGYSPLHF. CDR3 nucleotides: TGTGCCAGCCAAGGTCAGGGTGGTTATTCACCCCTCCACTTT.

In its sample, this clone was seen many times. This chain joins TRBV13 and TRBJ1-1; D is possibly TRBD1 (6 bases). The CDR3 contains 15 residues. Germline V gene data show CDR1 as PRHDT and CDR2 as FYEKMQ (reference sequence). Trimming took 2 bases from V and 0 from J, leaving 10 bases between them. CDR3 bases: TGTGCCAGCAGCTTATCCCGGGACATGAACACTGAAGCTTTCTTT. It codes for CASSLSRDMNTEAFF.

The chain recombines TRBV6-4 with TRBJ1-5; D might be TRBD1 (6 bases). The V end was cut by 10 bases, the J end by 5 bases, with 30 bases between. The CDR3 is made up of 18 amino acids. Per the germline V gene, CDR1 is MRHNA and CDR2 is SNTAGT. The CDR3 nucleotides read TGTGCCAAGAAAGCCGGCCAAGATGACCGGGACACTTATCAGCCCCAGCATTTT. Its protein is CAKKAGQDDRDTYQPQHF.

The chain is built from TRBV27 and TRBJ2-5; 10 positions match TRBD1. The CDR3 extends over 19 amino acids. Germline-derived CDR1 and CDR2 are MNHEY and SMNVEV (reference sequence). With 4 bases clipped from V and 4 bases from J, the junction kept 18 bases outside the gene matches. The CDR3 is CASSSPRDRGFFGLETQYF. CDR3 DNA: TGTGCCAGCAGTTCCCCCCGGGACAGGGGATTCTTTGGTTTAGAGACCCAGTACTTC.

The chain joins TRBV24-1 to TRBJ1-2; D is undetermined. V was pared by 7 bases and J by 3 bases, with 11 bases between. The CDR3 is 13 residues long. Germline assignment: CDR1 KGHDR and CDR2 SFDVKD. CDR3 DNA sequence: TGTGCCACCAGCTCAACAGTATACTATGGCTACACCTTC. Translated, it gives CATSSTVYYGYTF.

J is TRBJ2-1 and V is TRBV30; 13 nucleotides match TRBD2. Germline V gives CDR1 GTSNPN, CDR2 SVGIG (reference sequence). The V segment lost 5 bases and the J segment 10 bases; nucleotides outside the gene matches: 8. The CDR3 is 14 residues long. The CDR3 DNA follows: TGTGCCTGGCGTACTAGCGGGGGGGCGTGGGAGCAGTTCTTC. It encodes CAWRTSGGAWEQFF.

This clone was counted a single time. V usage is TRBV7-9 and J usage is TRBJ2-7, with D possibly matching TRBD1 (5 bases). Trimming removed 10 bases at V and 0 bases at J, with 13 bases between. The CDR3 length is 13 residues. From germline, CDR1 is SEHNR and CDR2 FQNEAQ (reference sequence). The CDR3 DNA reads as TGTGCCACCTTGACAGTTGACTCCTACGAGCAGTACTTC. Protein: CATLTVDSYEQYF.

V gene TRBV7-6 combines with J gene TRBJ1-5; TRBD1 might be the D (6 bases). The germline V gene has CDR1 SGHVS and CDR2 FNYEAQ. This CDR3 contains 15 residues. With 1 base removed from V and 6 bases from J, the gap between germline ends came to 13 bases. The CDR3, as DNA: TGTGCCAGCAGCTTAGAGGGTAGGGGGAGTCAGCCCCAGCATTTT. Translating it yields CASSLEGRGSQPQHF.

J is TRBJ2-7 and V is TRBV28; D gene unclear. In germline, CDR1 is MDHEN, CDR2 SYDVKM. Deletions cut 8 bases from V and 7 bases from J, with 15 bases between. The CDR3 runs 12 residues. For the CDR3, the DNA is TGTGCCAGCCTAAATCTGGCAGGTGAGCAGTACTTC. The encoded protein is CASLNLAGEQYF.

This chain joins TRBV5-1 and TRBJ2-7; no reliable D call. From germline, CDR1 is SGHRS and CDR2 YFSETQ. There are 15 residues in the CDR3. Trimming pared 5 bases from V and 5 bases from J, leaving 20 bases between. The CDR3, as DNA: TGCGCCAGCAGGTCCCCAGAGCTTAGTCGGAACGAGCAGTACTTC. This encodes CASRSPELSRNEQYF.